The 30 T cell receptor beta chains given below trace back to one sample, sequenced in a study of blood T cell repertoires in COVID-19. Measured with immunoSEQ multiplex PCR; TCRdb has only the in-frame clones, and not every one. The sample includes about 80,000 clones, 88% of them seen just once. Sample: peripheral blood. Receptors were obtained from an elderly woman with acute or convalescent COVID-19.

CDR3 nucleotide sequence: TGTGCCAGCAGCATTCAGGCCGCGAACACTGAAGCTTTCTTT. It specifies CASSIQAANTEAFF. This chain connects TRBV7-9 to TRBJ1-1; D remains unclear. V was cut by 5 bases and J by 1 base, with 11 bases left in between. The germline gives CDR1 SEHNR, CDR2 FQNEAQ (reference sequence). The CDR3 covers 14 residues.

The V gene is TRBV7-3, the J gene TRBJ2-1; D is unclear. Germline V gene data show CDR1 as SGHTA and CDR2 as FQGTGA. This CDR3 spans 13 amino acids. The germline V and J ends were trimmed by 3 bases and 6 bases, with 9 bases remaining between them. CDR3 DNA sequence: TGTGCCAGCAGCTTGTCAGGCGTCAATGAGCAGTTCTTC. Protein: CASSLSGVNEQFF.

The V gene is TRBV5-4, the J gene TRBJ1-1, with D unclear. CDR1 SGHNT and CDR2 YYREEE come from the germline V gene (reference sequence). This CDR3 contains 14 residues. The germline V and J ends were trimmed by 0 bases and 1 base, with 7 bases remaining between them. This CDR3 is CASSLAGGNTEAFF. CDR3 DNA sequence: TGTGCCAGCAGCTTGGCCGGAGGGAACACTGAAGCTTTCTTT.

The chain employs TRBV27 and TRBJ2-7; TRBD2 matches at 13 bases. The CDR3 spans 16 residues. CDR1 and CDR2 (germline): MNHEY, SMNVEV (reference sequence). Germline trimming cut 8 bases from V and 3 bases from J; bases unmatched to any gene: 10. This CDR3 is CASPLGLAGRNYEQYF. The CDR3 nucleotides read TGTGCCAGCCCTCTGGGACTAGCGGGAAGAAACTACGAGCAGTACTTC.

The chain carries TRBV6-1 and TRBJ1-2; D is possibly TRBD1 (6 bases). Germline CDR1 reads MNHNS; CDR2 reads SASEGT. The CDR3 consists of 12 residues. Trimming took off 3 bases at V and 6 bases at J, with 8 bases between the two ends. In DNA, the CDR3 is TGTGCCAGCAGTGAGAGGGGGAATGGCTACACCTTC. It codes for CASSERGNGYTF.

This clone was seen once. This rearrangement joins TRBV29-1 to TRBJ1-2; 11 bases align to TRBD1. The J segment lost 9 bases and the V segment lost 4 bases, leaving 10 bases of the junction unmatched. Germline CDR1 and CDR2: SQVTM and ANQGSEA. This CDR3 is built from 14 residues. The chain's CDR3 is CSVAEAGTGGRYTF. The CDR3 DNA follows: TGCAGCGTTGCGGAAGCCGGGACAGGGGGTCGCTACACCTTC. The whole variable domain, remainder taken from reference TRBV29-1 and TRBJ1-2, is SAVISQKPSRDICQRGTSLTIQCQVDSQVTMMFWYRQQPGQSLTLIATANQGSEATYESGFVIDKFPISRPNLTFSTLTVSNMSPEDSSIYLCSVAEAGTGGRYTFGSGTRLTVV.

This chain joins TRBV2 and TRBJ2-1; TRBD2 matches 13 bases. Germline loops: CDR1 SNHLY, CDR2 FYNNEI. This CDR3 comprises 15 residues. J gave up 7 bases and V 5 bases, and 5 bases lay outside the gene matches. CDR3 in amino acids: CASSSTSGGPNEQFF. CDR3 coding DNA: TGTGCCAGCAGTTCGACTAGCGGGGGGCCGAATGAGCAGTTCTTC.

This clone was found once. The chain uses TRBV7-8 and TRBJ2-4, with 9 bases fitting TRBD2. CDR1 is SGHVS and CDR2 is FQNEAQ in the germline V gene. V shed 0 bases and J 8 bases; nucleotides not matched to a gene: 5. The CDR3 consists of 15 residues. CDR3 bases: TGTGCCAGCAGCTTAGCGCGGGTAGCGGGAGACATTCAGTACTTC. This sequence encodes CASSLARVAGDIQYF.

The chain joins TRBV4-3 to TRBJ2-7; no clear D. From germline, CDR1 is LGHNA and CDR2 YSLEER. This CDR3 has 14 amino acids. The V and J ends lost 0 bases and 2 bases respectively, with 8 bases between them. The CDR3 DNA sequence: TGCGCCAGCAGCCAAGACCGAGGCACCTACGAGCAGTACTTC. Translating gives CASSQDRGTYEQYF.

The chain uses TRBV5-1 and TRBJ2-6, with 8 bases that match TRBD1. V shed 7 bases and J 0 bases; nucleotides not matched to a gene: 12. Germline-derived CDR1 and CDR2 are SGHRS and YFSETQ. The CDR3 sequence is 18 residues long. The CDR3 nucleotides read TGCGCCAGCCGCCGGAGGGGGACAGGAGGCTCTGGGGCCAACGTCCTGACTTTC. It codes for CASRRRGTGGSGANVLTF.

This chain links TRBV9 with TRBJ1-3, with TRBD1 as a possible D gene (5 bases). Germline CDR1 reads SGDLS; CDR2 reads YYNGEE. The CDR3 is 15 residues long. V was clipped by 0 bases and J by 0 bases, with 7 bases between them. This CDR3 is CASSVGGVSGNTIYF. Here the CDR3 DNA reads TGTGCCAGCAGCGTAGGGGGGGTCTCTGGAAACACCATATATTTT.

V and J are TRBV2 and TRBJ2-7; TRBD1 aligns across 7 bases. The CDR3 spans 15 residues. After removal of 1 base from V and 4 bases from J, the junction contained 7 bases not matched to a gene. The germline V gene has CDR1 SNHLY and CDR2 FYNNEI. The CDR3 is CASSEEKGGSYEQYF. CDR3 in DNA: TGTGCCAGCAGTGAAGAGAAAGGGGGCTCGTACGAGCAGTACTTC.

The V call is TRBV5-6, the J call TRBJ1-2; D possibly corresponds to TRBD1 (5 bases). Germline-derived CDR1 and CDR2 are SGHDT and YYEEEE. V was shortened by 2 bases and J by 5 bases, with 10 bases between the two germline ends. The CDR3 contains 13 residues. The DNA for the CDR3 is TGTGCCAGCAGCTTAACAGGAGCGTATGGCTACACCTTC. Translating it yields CASSLTGAYGYTF. The whole variable domain, remainder taken from reference TRBV5-6 and TRBJ1-2, is DAGVTQSPTHLIKTRGQQVTLRCSPKSGHDTVSWYQQALGQGPQFIFQYYEEEERQRGNFPDRFSGHQFPNYSSELNVNALLLGDSALYLCASSLTGAYGYTFGSGTRLTVV.

The chain combines TRBV6-5 with TRBJ2-7; TRBD1 matches 7 bases. The trim removed 2 bases at V and 4 bases at J, leaving 8 bases unmatched. This CDR3 spans 15 amino acids. CDR1 and CDR2 from the germline V gene are MNHEY and SVGAGI. The CDR3 DNA follows: TGTGCCAGCAGTTACCAGACAGGGAGAGTATACGAGCAGTACTTC. Translation gives CASSYQTGRVYEQYF.

This clone has only one observation. CDR3 DNA sequence: TGTGCCAGCAGCTCGGGGGTTGGGTTTGTGAACACTGAAGCTTTCTTT. Amino acid sequence: CASSSGVGFVNTEAFF. This chain connects TRBV5-6 to TRBJ1-1; D is possibly TRBD1 (5 bases). V lost 3 bases and J lost 0, with 15 bases in between. Germline CDR1 and CDR2: SGHDT and YYEEEE. This CDR3 region has 16 residues.

This chain uses TRBV5-1 with TRBJ1-6; TRBD1 is a possible D gene (6 bases). V was pared by 4 bases and J by 7 bases, with 27 bases between. This CDR3 spans 19 amino acids. Germline values: CDR1 SGHRS, CDR2 YFSETQ. The CDR3 coding sequence is TGCGCCAGCAGCAATCAAATCCTGGCCGCGGACAGCTTAAATTCACCCCTCCACTTT. Translated, it gives CASSNQILAADSLNSPLHF.

The chain carries TRBV4-2 and TRBJ2-1; 8 nucleotides match TRBD2. V gave up 0 bases and J gave up 9 bases; unmatched junction bases: 13. The CDR3 totals 17 residues. Germline V gene sequence: CDR1 LGHNA, CDR2 YNFKEQ. Written as DNA, the CDR3 is TGTGCCAGCAGCCAAGATATACTGGCGGGGGGCCGTAGTGAGCAGTTCTTC. Amino acid sequence: CASSQDILAGGRSEQFF.

The chain couples TRBV19 to TRBJ1-2; TRBD1 aligns across 7 bases. The CDR3 contains 16 residues. Germline V lookup: CDR1 LNHDA, CDR2 SQIVND (reference sequence). V lost 8 bases and J lost 1; bases outside the gene matches: 13. CDR3 protein: CASGDSRGSGNYGYTF. The CDR3 nucleotides read TGTGCCAGTGGGGACAGTCGGGGATCGGGTAACTATGGCTACACCTTC.

This chain joins TRBV6-5 and TRBJ1-2, with 9 bases aligning to TRBD1. The CDR3 spans 14 residues. The J segment lost 3 bases and the V segment lost 8 bases, leaving 7 bases of the junction unmatched. From germline, CDR1 is MNHEY and CDR2 SVGAGI. The CDR3 bases are TGTGCCAGCGCTGAGGACAGGGGATACTATGGCTACACCTTC. It is translated as CASAEDRGYYGYTF.

This clone has a handful of counts. V gene TRBV14 combines with J gene TRBJ1-5; 7 nucleotides line up with TRBD1. J lost 2 bases, V lost 1 base, and 5 bases had no gene match. Germline assignment: CDR1 SGHDN and CDR2 FVKESK. CDR3 length equals 16 residues. CDR3 nucleotide sequence: TGTGCCAGCAGCCAAGGGGGAGGACAGGGCAATCAGCCCCAGCATTTT. Protein: CASSQGGGQGNQPQHF.

As for this clone: One junction end disagrees with the germline gene, perhaps due to a read error. The chain uses TRBV6-1 and TRBJ1-5, with a weak D call TRBD1 (5 bases). Germline V gene data show CDR1 as MNHNS and CDR2 as SASEGT. The CDR3 extends over 16 amino acids. CDR3 residues: CARSEVGRGSDQPQHF. DNA of the CDR3: TGTGCCAGAAGTGAAGTCGGGAGGGGCTCCGATCAGCCCCAGCATTTT.

The genes are TRBV7-2 and TRBJ2-2; D perhaps matches TRBD1 (6 bases). Trimming took off 4 bases at V and 2 bases at J, with 11 bases between the two ends. Germline lookup yields CDR1 SGHTA and CDR2 FQGNSA. The CDR3 covers 15 residues. CDR3 sequence (DNA): TGTGCCAGCAGCTGGGACATCTTCAACACCGGGGAGCTGTTTTTT. This gives the protein CASSWDIFNTGELFF.

This clone was seen a few times. The V and J genes are TRBV6-1 and TRBJ2-1, with D perhaps matching TRBD2 (6 bases). The germline V gene encodes CDR1 MNHNS and CDR2 SASEGT. With 1 base removed from V and 3 bases from J, the gap between germline ends came to 13 bases. The CDR3 consists of 16 residues. The CDR3 spells CASSEDWAGYYNEQFF. In DNA, the CDR3 is TGTGCCAGCAGTGAAGATTGGGCGGGGTACTACAATGAGCAGTTCTTC.

The rearrangement joins TRBV5-6 to TRBJ2-2; TRBD2 aligns across 7 bases. This CDR3 is built from 16 residues. Germline trimming cut 4 bases from V and 4 bases from J; bases unmatched to any gene: 10. Germline V gene sequence: CDR1 SGHDT, CDR2 YYEEEE. CDR3 amino acids: CASSRGVRLATGELFF. The CDR3 nucleotides read TGTGCCAGCAGCCGGGGGGTCCGTTTAGCCACCGGGGAGCTGTTTTTT.

This chain connects TRBV2 to TRBJ1-4; possible D gene TRBD1, 6 bases. Between the trimmed V and J ends, which lost 4 bases and 8 bases, there was a span of 20 bases. The germline CDR1 and CDR2 sequences are SNHLY and FYNNEI. This CDR3 region has 16 residues. The CDR3 region is CASSARRGGNQEKLFF. For the CDR3, the DNA is TGTGCCAGCAGTGCGAGAAGAGGGGGTAATCAAGAAAAACTGTTTTTT.

The chain couples TRBV30 to TRBJ1-4; D is undetermined. The V gene's germline CDR1 is GTSNPN and CDR2 SVGIG (reference sequence). The CDR3 spans 13 residues. Trimming stripped 5 bases from V and 5 bases from J, with 12 bases between. CDR3 DNA sequence: TGTGCCTGGCGGACTTATGAGAATGAAAAACTGTTTTTT. Protein sequence: CAWRTYENEKLFF. The full variable domain, in which reference TRBV30 and TRBJ1-4 provide the parts outside the CDR3, is SQTIHQWPATLVQPVGSPLSLECTVEGTSNPNLYWYRQAAGRGLQLLFYSVGIGQISSEVPQNLSASRPQDRQFILSSKKLLLSDSGFYLCAWRTYENEKLFFGSGTQLSVL.

The chain employs TRBV3-1 (or the pseudogene TRBV3-2) and TRBJ2-7; tentative D call: TRBD2 (5 bases). In germline, CDR1 is LGHDT, CDR2 YNNKEL (reference sequence). CDR3 size: 12 residues. Trimming shortened V by 2 bases and J by 9 bases, and 11 bases separated the two germline ends. CDR3 nucleotides: TGTGCCAGCAGCCAATCCGGGATTGGGCAGTACTTC. It translates to CASSQSGIGQYF.

The V and J genes are TRBV19 and TRBJ2-5; perhaps TRBD2 as D (6 bases). The CDR3 sequence is 16 residues long. V was shortened by 3 bases and J by 5 bases, with 19 bases between the two germline ends. Per the germline V gene, CDR1 is LNHDA and CDR2 is SQIVND (reference sequence). Written as DNA, the CDR3 is TGTGCCAGTAGTATTCTAGGGACGCAGGCGGGGGAGACCCAGTACTTC. It translates to CASSILGTQAGETQYF.

The chain is built from TRBV5-1 and TRBJ2-1; 8 bases match TRBD2. Per germline, CDR1 SGHRS and CDR2 YFSETQ. V was pared by 5 bases and J by 7 bases, with 11 bases of the junction left unmatched. The CDR3 is 15 residues long. CDR3 region: CASRPASGSSNEQFF. In nucleotides, the CDR3 is TGCGCCAGCAGGCCCGCAAGCGGGAGTAGTAATGAGCAGTTCTTC.

The chain links TRBV2 to TRBJ2-1; 9 nucleotides align to TRBD1. There are 16 residues in the CDR3. V lost 6 bases, J lost 5 bases, and 11 bases stayed unmatched. The V gene's germline CDR1 is SNHLY and CDR2 FYNNEI. CDR3 in DNA: TGTGCCAGCAGCTCTACCGGGACAGGGAAAAACAATGAGCAGTTCTTC. Translation gives CASSSTGTGKNNEQFF.